The rows below give T cell receptor beta chains drawn from one sample of a study of siplizumab effects on memory and regulatory T cells. Assay used: immunoSEQ multiplex PCR; TCRdb lists only in-frame clones, some missing. The sample lists 70,000 to 90,000 clones, around 93% occurring once. The sequenced sample consisted of CD8+ T cells sorted from blood. These TCRs come from a human donor in good health. The CDR3 runs from the conserved cysteine through the conserved F or W. Fields, in order: D gene, V gene, J gene, clone size, CDR3 length, CDR3 DNA, CDR3 protein. A D gene is named only where the DNA matches it firmly. Only some rows state a clone size, as once, few, many or a class for expanded clones.

-	TRBV28	TRBJ1-2	-	13	TGTGCCAGCACCCCACTCTTTAACTATGGCTACACCTTC	CASTPLFNYGYTF
-	TRBV19	TRBJ1-5	-	16	TGTGCCAGTAGTATTATGTCCGGGGGCCTCAATCAGCCCCAGCATTTT	CASSIMSGGLNQPQHF
-	TRBV4-1	TRBJ1-1	-	13	TGCGCCAGCAGCCAAGATACCATCTCTGAAGCTTTCTTT	CASSQDTISEAFF
-	TRBV12-5	TRBJ1-5	-	16	TGTGCTAGTGGTGCCACCTTTTTGATTAGCAATCAGCCCCAGCATTTT	CASGATFLISNQPQHF
-	TRBV15	TRBJ2-7	-	15	TGTGCCACCAGCAGAGGGAGACAGCGCTCCTACGAGCAGTACTTC	CATSRGRQRSYEQYF
-	TRBV6-5	TRBJ2-1	-	11	TGTGCCACCCTCCGGGGTAATGAGCAGTTCTTC	CATLRGNEQFF
TRBD1	TRBV30	TRBJ2-7	-	12	TGTGCCTGGACACAGGGGGCTGGTGAGCAGTACTTC	CAWTQGAGEQYF
-	TRBV29-1	TRBJ2-2	-	13	TGCAGCGTTGAACCTGAAAACACCGGGGAGCTGTTTTTT	CSVEPENTGELFF
TRBD1	TRBV6-1	TRBJ1-1	-	14	TGTGCCAGCAATAGGGACAGAATGAACACTGAAGCTTTCTTT	CASNRDRMNTEAFF
-	TRBV19	TRBJ2-7	-	15	TGTGCCAGTAGTATAGACTGGACAGCGTTCTACGAGCAGTACTTC	CASSIDWTAFYEQYF
TRBD2	TRBV4-3	TRBJ2-1	-	15	TGCGCCAGCAGCGCCCCTAGCGGGGGGGTGGATGAGCAGTTCTTC	CASSAPSGGVDEQFF
-	TRBV7-9	TRBJ1-5	-	14	TGTGCCAGCAGCTTATTGGGGGAGAATCAGCCCCAGCATTTT	CASSLLGENQPQHF
TRBD1	TRBV19	TRBJ1-2	-	14	TGTGCCAGCGAGCTGACAGGGGGCGCCTATGGCTACACCTTC	CASELTGGAYGYTF
TRBD1	TRBV13	TRBJ2-7	-	15	TGTGCCAGCAGCCCAATGGGACAGGGTGGAGACGAGCAGTACTTC	CASSPMGQGGDEQYF
TRBD2	TRBV19	TRBJ2-7	-	12	TGTGCCAGTAGTTGGCCGGGAGGGGAGCAGTACTTC	CASSWPGGEQYF
-	TRBV28	TRBJ2-1	-	17	TGTGCCAGCAGTACCAGTGAAGGGGTCAGCTCCTACAATGAGCAGTTCTTC	CASSTSEGVSSYNEQFF
-	TRBV5-5	TRBJ1-1	-	14	TGTGCCAGCACCCGGTCCCCAAGGAACACTGAAGCTTTCTTT	CASTRSPRNTEAFF
-	TRBV27	TRBJ2-2	-	11	TGTGCCAGCAGGCTCGGTGGGGAGCTGTTTTTT	CASRLGGELFF
-	TRBV11-2	TRBJ2-7	-	14	TGTGCCAGCAGCTTAGGGGGGACCTCCTACGAGCAGTACTTC	CASSLGGTSYEQYF
-	TRBV7-2	TRBJ2-3	-	13	TGTGCCAGCAGGCCTACTAGCACAGATACGCAGTATTTT	CASRPTSTDTQYF
-	TRBV5-4	TRBJ2-5	-	14	TGTGCCAGCAGACCCTGGGGGGGGCTGGAGACCCAGTACTTC	CASRPWGGLETQYF
-	TRBV4-1	TRBJ2-1	-	14	TGCGCCAGCGCACGCGTAACTTTCGTTAGTGAGCAGTTCTTC	CASARVTFVSEQFF
-	TRBV7-9	TRBJ2-7	-	13	TGTGCCAGCAGCTCCGGGGGTTCCTACGAGCAGTACTTC	CASSSGGSYEQYF
-	TRBV19	TRBJ1-2	few	12	TGTGCCAGTGGTCGGGCCAGCTATGGCTACACCTTC	CASGRASYGYTF
-	TRBV6-1	TRBJ1-3	-	15	TGTGCCAGCAGAACAACGACCATGTCTGGAAACACCATATATTTT	CASRTTTMSGNTIYF
-	TRBV6-6	TRBJ2-5	-	14	TGTGCCAGCAGTTACTTGGGGTACCAAGAGACCCAGTACTTC	CASSYLGYQETQYF
-	TRBV4-3	TRBJ2-3	-	16	TGCGCCAGCAGCCAAGATGAGGTCCTTAGCACAGATACGCAGTATTTT	CASSQDEVLSTDTQYF
TRBD2	TRBV7-2	TRBJ2-3	once	19	TGTGCCAGCAGCCTAAGAGGACTAGCCGTTTATACCCCCACAGATACGCAGTATTTT	CASSLRGLAVYTPTDTQYF
-	TRBV2	TRBJ2-7	-	12	TGTGCCAGCAGTGTAGCTACCTACGAGCAGTACTTC	CASSVATYEQYF
-	TRBV28	TRBJ1-4	-	11	TGTGCCAGCAGTTTTTCTGAAAAACTGTTTTTT	CASSFSEKLFF
TRBD1	TRBV5-1	TRBJ2-7	once	14	TGCGCCAGCAGCTTGGAACAGGGGAATTACGAGCAGTACTTC	CASSLEQGNYEQYF